A single sample is the source of the 20 T cell receptor beta chains below, sequenced in a study of blood T cell repertoires in COVID-19. Data came from immunoSEQ multiplex PCR; TCRdb stores just in-frame clones and leaves some out. The sample lists 35,000 to 45,000 clones, around 90% occurring once. The sequenced material came from peripheral blood. These receptors originate from a man in his sixties with acute or convalescent COVID-19.

CDR3 sequence reads: CASRKSMTDEAFF. DNA of the CDR3: TGTGCCAGCAGAAAAAGTATGACAGATGAAGCTTTCTTT. The chain has TRBV12-3 or TRBV12-4 and TRBJ1-1; TRBD1 is a possible D gene (5 bases). The V end lost 6 bases, the J end lost 7 bases, and 15 bases lay between the germline ends. The CDR3 consists of 13 residues.

The rearrangement uses TRBV24-1 and TRBJ1-5, with D unclear. The germline V gene encodes CDR1 KGHDR and CDR2 SFDVKD. The CDR3 is 13 amino acids. V was pared by 1 base and J by 6 bases, with 6 bases between. The CDR3 protein is CATSDFEGQPQHF. CDR3 nucleotide sequence: TGTGCCACCAGTGATTTTGAGGGTCAGCCCCAGCATTTT.

This clone has a handful of counts. The chain couples TRBV2 to TRBJ2-7; TRBD2 matches at 7 bases. The CDR3 extends over 14 amino acids. Trimming at V came to 2 bases and at J to 0 bases, leaving 1 base not matched to a gene. Germline loops: CDR1 SNHLY, CDR2 FYNNEI. CDR3 nucleotide sequence: TGTGCCAGCAGTGAACAGCGGGACTCCTACGAGCAGTACTTC. It codes for CASSEQRDSYEQYF.

The chain links TRBV14 to TRBJ2-7, with D possibly TRBD1 on 5 matching bases. The CDR3 has 16 residues. V lost 4 bases and J lost 2, with 18 bases in between. CDR1 and CDR2 (germline): SGHDN, FVKESK. CDR3 coding DNA: TGTGCCAGCAGCCCGTTTGGTTCGTTGGGGCCCTACGAGCAGTACGTC. Translated: CASSPFGSLGPYEQYV.

This sequence joins TRBV6-1 and TRBJ1-5, with D possibly being TRBD1 (5 bases). Per the germline V gene, CDR1 is MNHNS and CDR2 is SASEGT. The V and J ends lost 3 bases and 9 bases respectively, with 24 bases between them. This CDR3 is built from 17 residues. CDR3 residues: CASSERAGIGGRPPQHF. For the CDR3, the DNA is TGTGCCAGCAGTGAGAGGGCGGGAATCGGGGGACGCCCGCCCCAGCATTTT.

CDR3 DNA sequence: TGTGCCAGCAGTTACTCGTCAGGGGGGCGCATAAGGAAACTGTTTTTT. Protein sequence: CASSYSSGGRIRKLFF. The rearrangement joins TRBV6-6 to TRBJ1-4; 7 bases fit TRBD1. Germline V lookup: CDR1 MNHNY, CDR2 SVGAGI (reference sequence). The CDR3 has 16 amino acids. The junction had 12 bases not matched to a gene; V was cut back by 0 bases and J by 11 bases.

The chain joins TRBV9 to TRBJ2-7, with TRBD1 identical over 9 bases. V lost 3 bases and J lost 4; bases outside the gene matches: 5. The CDR3 is 14 amino acids. Germline assignment: CDR1 SGDLS and CDR2 YYNGEE. The CDR3 DNA follows: TGTGCCAGCAGCGCCGGACAGGGGCTTTACGAGCAGTACTTC. It translates to CASSAGQGLYEQYF.

The chain employs TRBV6-5 and TRBJ2-7; 7 positions match TRBD1. V shed 5 bases, J shed 3 bases, and the junction held 10 bases outside the gene matches. The CDR3 totals 15 residues. The germline V gene has CDR1 MNHEY and CDR2 SVGAGI. The CDR3 region is CASSRLGQRFYEQYF. The CDR3 DNA reads TGTGCCAGCAGTAGGTTGGGACAGCGATTCTACGAGCAGTACTTC.

This clone turned up a few times. J is TRBJ2-3 and V is TRBV18; D is unresolved. V lost 0 bases and J 6 bases, leaving 19 bases between the germline ends. This CDR3 contains 17 residues. CDR1 and CDR2 (germline): KGHSH, LQKENI. In DNA, the CDR3 is TGTGCCAGCTCACCACCGGTAGTAGCTCCCTCGCGCGATACGCAGTATTTT. It codes for CASSPPVVAPSRDTQYF.

The rearrangement links TRBV11-2 to TRBJ2-7; D not certain. CDR1 SGHAT and CDR2 FQNNGV come from the germline V gene. This CDR3 is built from 15 residues. Trimming stripped 1 base from V and 1 base from J, with 11 bases between. CDR3: CASSLVATRSYEQYF. The CDR3 nucleotides read TGTGCCAGCAGCTTAGTTGCGACTCGATCCTACGAGCAGTACTTC.

The chain joins TRBV11-3 to TRBJ2-3; 8 bases align to TRBD1. This CDR3 is built from 18 residues. Unmatched junction bases numbered 12, after V lost 1 base and J lost 3 bases. Germline CDR1 is SGHNT and CDR2 is YENEEA. Written as DNA, the CDR3 is TGTGCCAGCAGCTTAGTTTTCTTGGACAGGGAAGATACAGATACGCAGTATTTT. The encoded protein is CASSLVFLDREDTDTQYF.

The rearrangement joins TRBV15 to TRBJ1-2; 7 positions match TRBD1. The germline CDR1 and CDR2 sequences are LNHNV and YYDKDF (reference sequence). The CDR3 is 15 residues long. The J segment lost 8 bases and the V segment lost 1 base, leaving 10 bases of the junction unmatched. The chain's CDR3 is CATSRVLRTGEGYTF. DNA for the CDR3: TGTGCCACCAGCAGAGTTTTGAGAACAGGGGAAGGCTACACCTTC.

V gene TRBV9 combines with J gene TRBJ1-5, with no clear D. This CDR3 region has 13 residues. Germline-derived CDR1 and CDR2 are SGDLS and YYNGEE. V lost 3 bases to trimming and J lost 3 bases, with 7 bases between them. CDR3 sequence: CASSGAPNQPQHF. CDR3 sequence (DNA): TGTGCCAGCAGCGGGGCACCCAATCAGCCCCAGCATTTT.

The chain couples TRBV5-1 to TRBJ2-3; tentative D call: TRBD1 (6 bases). With 1 base removed from V and 4 bases from J, the gap between germline ends came to 13 bases. CDR1 and CDR2 (germline): SGHRS, YFSETQ. This CDR3 has 15 residues. In DNA form, the CDR3 reads TGCGCCAGCAGCTTGAGACAGGCCCCCGCAGATACGCAGTATTTT. Amino acid sequence: CASSLRQAPADTQYF.

This clone came up once. The rearrangement uses TRBV10-3 and TRBJ2-1; tentative D call: TRBD2 (5 bases). The CDR3 has 13 amino acids. V was trimmed by 3 bases and J by 5 bases, leaving 8 bases between them. CDR1 and CDR2 from the germline V gene are ENHRY and SYGVKD. The CDR3 sequence is CAISDGGNNEQFF. In DNA form, the CDR3 reads TGTGCCATCAGTGATGGAGGCAACAATGAGCAGTTCTTC.

The chain combines TRBV19 with TRBJ2-1; TRBD2 is a possible D gene (5 bases). V was clipped by 5 bases and J by 7 bases, with 15 bases between them. This CDR3 has 14 residues. Germline lookup yields CDR1 LNHDA and CDR2 SQIVND (reference sequence). The CDR3 nucleotides are TGTGCCAGTAGTCCCGGGGAGATGGGGAATGAGCAGTTCTTC. Protein: CASSPGEMGNEQFF.

The chain employs TRBV2 and TRBJ1-5; D ambiguous. V lost 5 bases to trimming and J lost 5 bases, with 19 bases between them. The CDR3 length is 16 residues. The V gene's germline CDR1 is SNHLY and CDR2 FYNNEI. This chain's CDR3 is CASSPHAVRGYQPQHF. The CDR3 nucleotides read TGTGCCAGCAGTCCTCACGCCGTACGGGGTTATCAGCCCCAGCATTTT. The variable domain in full, completed from reference TRBV2 and TRBJ1-5, reads EPEVTQTPSHQVTQMGQEVILRCVPISNHLYFYWYRQILGQKVEFLVSFYNNEISEKSEIFDDQFSVERPDGSNFTLKIRSTKLEDSAMYFCASSPHAVRGYQPQHFGDGTRLSIL.

The genes are TRBV29-1 and TRBJ2-1; D call uncertain. The CDR3 consists of 12 residues. Germline assignment: CDR1 SQVTM and CDR2 ANQGSEA. V gave up 7 bases and J gave up 5 bases, with 12 bases separating them. DNA for the CDR3: TGCAGCGCCGCGGCGGTCAACAATGAGCAGTTCTTC. It translates to CSAAAVNNEQFF.

The chain links TRBV24-1 to TRBJ1-5, with 9 bases that match TRBD1. Trimming removed 1 base from V and 7 bases from J; junction bases left unmatched: 10. This CDR3 is built from 17 residues. Looked up from germline, CDR1 is KGHDR and CDR2 is SFDVKD. CDR3 sequence: CATSDFQSPGQGQPQHF. The CDR3, as DNA: TGTGCCACCAGTGATTTTCAATCACCGGGACAGGGACAGCCCCAGCATTTT.

The genes are TRBV5-1 and TRBJ2-1, with 10 positions matching TRBD2. The CDR3 runs to 15 residues. The V segment lost 3 bases and the J segment 4 bases; nucleotides outside the gene matches: 4. Germline CDR1 reads SGHRS; CDR2 reads YFSETQ. CDR3: CASSWTSGLYNEQFF. In DNA form, the CDR3 reads TGCGCCAGCAGCTGGACTAGCGGACTATACAATGAGCAGTTCTTC.